The clone carrying this T cell receptor beta chain is large. Specified treatment: preoperative locoregional IRX-2 cytokine immunotherapy. Patients received preoperative, locoregional IRX-2 cytokine immunotherapy in a phase Ib study. Libraries were prepared by immunoSEQ multiplex PCR; TCRdb keeps only in-frame clonotypes and omits some of them. This sample has 2,700 or so clones, with 77% found just once. This CDR3 is built from 14 residues. The V end lost 5 bases, the J end lost 3 bases, and 13 bases lay between the germline ends. Per the germline V gene, CDR1 is SGHNT and CDR2 is YENEEA. This sample is drawn from a study of preoperative IRX-2 immunotherapy in early breast cancer.

This TCR derives from a human donor with breast cancer. This specimen consisted of tumor tissue, obtained after IRX-2 immunotherapy. V gene TRBV11-3 combines with J gene TRBJ1-1; D is unresolved. The CDR3 here is CASSLGLPHTEAFF. CDR3 DNA: TGTGCCAGCAGCCTCGGACTCCCTCACACTGAAGCTTTCTTT.